This TCR beta chain was obtained from a study of blood T cell repertoires in COVID-19. At the level of the study: COVID-19 samples collected from the United States, Italy and Spain covered acute and convalescent phases.

Germline V gene lookup returns CDR1 LNHDA and CDR2 SQIVND (reference sequence). This CDR3 is built from 16 residues. The J segment lost 3 bases and the V segment lost 5 bases, leaving 10 bases of the junction unmatched. Original analysis: By means of reference gene primer amplification, nucleated cell counts were estimated. Using immunoSEQ multiplex PCR, the repertoire was profiled, and TCRdb retains in-frame clones only, with some absent. V, J and clone size were drawn from that table, and D and trimming were deduced from the DNA. Among 150,000 or so clones listed, 84% were seen once. V gene TRBV19 combines with J gene TRBJ1-5; 7 bases align to TRBD1. Sequencing input: PBMCs or T cells enriched from blood (not recorded which). The receptor was isolated from a man in his fifties who had recovered from COVID-19. CDR3 amino acids: CASSAQTGLINQPQHF. The CDR3 DNA sequence: TGTGCCAGTAGTGCCCAGACAGGGCTAATCAATCAGCCCCAGCATTTT.